This record looks at one TCR beta chain sequence and its context. Its matching antigen is unknown. TCRdb re-called the 5' RACE reads and gives one entry per CDR3 protein, without DNA. The repertoire table contains a few hundred thousand distinct CDR3 sequences. This sample was included in a study of T cells expressing NK-cell markers. Findings and caveats of the study: Where several donors were concerned, these clonotypes also led the CD3+CD56-NKG2C+ fraction.

Input material: blood T cells: a sorted CD56 or NKG2C T cell subset, CD4+ or CD8+ T cells, or bulk PBMC T cells (not recorded which). This receptor was identified in a woman between 45 and 65 years old in good health.

The CDR3 protein is CASSLGGPGNEQFF. V and J are TRBV6-5 and TRBJ2-1; TCRdb selects TRBD1, and the lack of DNA leaves this call unchecked. This CDR3 region has 14 residues. Looked up from germline, CDR1 is MNHEY and CDR2 is SVGAGI.